Listed below are T cell receptor beta chains from one sample, sequenced in a study of shared clonotypes between healthy human individuals. TCRdb keeps only in-frame clones here, not all; method: immunoSEQ multiplex PCR. The sample records some 500,000 clones, 90% to 96% being singletons. What was sequenced was naive CD4+ T cells sorted from blood. These receptors came from a woman in her 30s in good health. Both conserved end residues are part of each CDR3. Fields, in order: CDR3 length, clone size, J gene, V gene, D gene, CDR3 protein, CDR3 DNA. D genes are given only for firm matches. Where a row states a size, it is once, few, many or the class of an expanded clone; other rows omit it.

14	-	TRBJ2-7	TRBV19	TRBD2	CASSIREGPYEQYF	TGTGCCAGTAGTATACGGGAGGGACCCTACGAGCAGTACTTC
16	-	TRBJ2-3	TRBV12-1	-	CASSSREREPLPTQYF	TGTGCCAGCAGCTCCCGTGAGCGGGAGCCGCTTCCTACGCAGTATTTT
16	-	TRBJ1-6	TRBV2	-	CASSEEGMLGYSPLHF	TGTGCCAGCAGTGAAGAAGGAATGCTCGGGTATTCACCCCTCCACTTT
13	-	TRBJ1-4	TRBV5-1	-	CASRPDDNEKLFF	TGCGCCAGCAGACCGGATGATAATGAAAAACTGTTTTTT
18	-	TRBJ1-1	TRBV9	TRBD1	CASSGNRDRAKGVTEAFF	TGTGCCAGCAGCGGAAACCGGGACAGGGCAAAAGGAGTCACTGAAGCTTTCTTT
18	-	TRBJ2-7	TRBV7-9	-	CASSLLDWGVGGSYEQYF	TGTGCCAGCAGCTTACTCGACTGGGGTGTGGGGGGCTCCTACGAGCAGTACTTC
13	-	TRBJ2-2	TRBV2	-	CASNRENTGELFF	TGTGCCAGCAACAGAGAAAACACCGGGGAGCTGTTTTTT
16	-	TRBJ2-3	TRBV7-9	-	CASSNYGTMDPDTQYF	TGTGCCAGCAGCAACTACGGGACCATGGACCCAGATACGCAGTATTTT
13	-	TRBJ2-5	TRBV29-1	-	CSVERTSGETQYF	TGCAGCGTTGAGAGGACCTCCGGGGAGACCCAGTACTTC
15	-	TRBJ2-1	TRBV7-2	TRBD2	CASSLKRETINEQFF	TGTGCCAGCAGCTTAAAGCGGGAGACGATAAATGAGCAGTTCTTC
15	-	TRBJ2-7	TRBV7-5	-	CVRSSQGGPGVEQYF	TGTGTCAGAAGCTCCCAGGGGGGTCCCGGTGTGGAGCAGTACTTC
15	once	TRBJ1-2	TRBV18	-	CASSPKPQPPYGYTF	TGTGCCAGCTCACCGAAGCCACAGCCCCCCTATGGCTACACCTTC
14	-	TRBJ1-4	TRBV11-2	-	CASSLSQGSEKLFF	TGTGCCAGCAGCTTATCGCAGGGAAGCGAAAAACTGTTTTTT
15	-	TRBJ2-1	TRBV5-4	TRBD2	CASSLDSGSHDEQFF	TGTGCCAGCAGCTTGGATAGCGGGAGTCATGATGAGCAGTTCTTC
14	-	TRBJ1-1	TRBV11-2	TRBD1	CASSDGTANTEAFF	TGTGCCAGCAGCGACGGGACAGCGAACACTGAAGCTTTCTTT
16	-	TRBJ2-1	TRBV6-5	TRBD2	CASSFASGRDYNEQFF	TGTGCCAGCAGTTTCGCGAGCGGGAGGGACTACAATGAGCAGTTCTTC
11	once	TRBJ2-7	TRBV11-2	-	CASRGNIEQYF	TGTGCCAGCAGGGGGAACATCGAGCAGTACTTC
14	-	TRBJ2-7	TRBV19	-	CASVDPQSSYEQYF	TGTGCCAGTGTGGACCCTCAGTCCTCATACGAGCAGTACTTC
14	-	TRBJ2-3	TRBV5-4	-	CASSLRRDTDTQYF	TGTGCCAGCAGCTTGCGGCGGGACACAGATACGCAGTATTTT
15	once	TRBJ2-6	TRBV2	-	CAISGLHSGANVLTF	TGTGCCATTTCGGGACTGCACTCTGGGGCCAACGTCCTGACTTTC
13	-	TRBJ2-3	TRBV2	-	CACQLLPTDTQYF	TGTGCCTGCCAACTTCTTCCCACAGATACGCAGTATTTT
13	-	TRBJ1-2	TRBV28	TRBD1	CASRDGQGGGYTF	TGTGCCAGCAGAGACGGACAGGGGGGCGGCTACACCTTC
16	-	TRBJ2-1	TRBV5-1	TRBD1	CASSPWGQSSYNEQFF	TGCGCCAGCAGCCCCTGGGGACAGAGCTCCTACAATGAGCAGTTCTTC
16	-	TRBJ2-2	TRBV5-1	TRBD2	CASSLALAGGREELFF	TGCGCCAGCAGCTTGGCCCTAGCGGGAGGTCGAGAGGAGCTGTTTTTT
13	-	TRBJ2-3	TRBV30	-	CAWADSSTDTQYF	TGTGCCTGGGCGGACAGTAGCACAGATACGCAGTATTTT
14	-	TRBJ1-2	TRBV7-9	TRBD1	CASSLSETGIGYTF	TGTGCCAGCAGCTTATCCGAGACAGGGATCGGCTACACCTTC
15	-	TRBJ2-2	TRBV10-1	-	CACGDRATNTGELFF	TGCGCCTGCGGAGACCGGGCTACCAACACCGGGGAGCTGTTTTTT